A single sample gave rise to the 26 T cell receptor beta chains below, sequenced in a study of blood T cells in healthy people across ages. With a J-beta primer mix and a sample-barcoded 5' primer, a second PCR ran roughly 6 to 11 cycles. TCRdb recomputed calls from the 5' RACE reads with MiXCR, one row per CDR3 protein. Of around 500,000 distinct CDR3 sequences in the sample, about 45% were seen once. Source material: blood. The receptors stem from a man older than 75 in good health.

V is TRBV12-3 or TRBV12-4 and J is TRBJ1-5; the match to TRBD1 covers 8 bases. CDR3 length equals 15 residues. The junction had 6 bases not matched to a gene; V was cut back by 6 bases and J by 2 bases. Written as DNA, the CDR3 is TGTGCCAGCAGGAATACAGGGGGAGGCAATCAGCCCCAGCATTTT. Its translation is CASRNTGGGNQPQHF.

As to this clonotype: One junction end disagrees with the germline gene, perhaps due to a read error. The CDR3 nucleotides read TGCAGAGCTACTAGACCGAACCCGCGGACAGATACGCAGTATTTT. Translating gives CRATRPNPRTDTQYF. This chain joins TRBV20-1 and TRBJ2-3, with D tentatively TRBD2 (5 bases). CDR3 length equals 15 residues. In germline, CDR1 is DFQATT, CDR2 SNEGSKA (reference sequence).

A note on this clonotype: Germline is not matched at one junction end, which may reflect a read error. The genes are TRBV6-6 and TRBJ2-5; D uncertain. This CDR3 spans 13 amino acids. Germline-derived CDR1 and CDR2 are MNHNY and SVGAGI (reference sequence). The CDR3 sequence is CAGSFRQMATQYF. The CDR3 DNA follows: TGTGCCGGCAGTTTTCGGCAGATGGCGACCCAGTACTTC.

The gene calls are TRBV18 and TRBJ2-1; D might be TRBD2 (6 bases). Judging by the DNA end, TRBJ2-7 fits better; the J call may be wrong. Germline V gene data show CDR1 as KGHSH and CDR2 as LQKENI. This CDR3 spans 12 amino acids. The chain's CDR3 is CASSKEGYEQYF. The CDR3, as DNA: TGTGCCAGCTCAAAGGAGGGCTACGAGCAGTACTTC.

This clonotype was counted only a few times. The CDR3 DNA reads as TGTGCCAGCAGCCCGGGGGCGTTTGCTGGGGCCAACGTCCTGACTTTC. Protein: CASSPGAFAGANVLTF. The rearrangement uses TRBV5-6 and TRBJ2-6; tentatively, D is TRBD1 or TRBD2 (6 bases each). CDR1 is SGHDT and CDR2 is YYEEEE in the germline V gene. Between the trimmed V and J ends, which lost 4 bases and 2 bases, there was a span of 13 bases. There are 16 residues in the CDR3.

This chain's CDR3 is CSADSRAASTDTQYF. CDR3 bases: TGCAGTGCCGATTCCCGGGCGGCTAGCACAGATACGCAGTATTTT. This rearrangement joins TRBV20-1 to TRBJ2-3; D unresolved. Per germline, CDR1 DFQATT and CDR2 SNEGSKA (reference sequence). The CDR3 is made up of 15 amino acids. Trimming pared 6 bases from V and 0 bases from J, leaving 16 bases between.

This clonotype was counted only a few times. This chain links TRBV7-2 with TRBJ1-6; 10 bases agree with TRBD1. Germline trimming cut 3 bases from V and 6 bases from J; bases unmatched to any gene: 5. Germline values: CDR1 SGHTA, CDR2 FQGNSA. The length of the CDR3 is 16 residues. The CDR3, as DNA: TGTGCCAGCAGCTTCTACAGGACAGGGGGTAATTCACCCCTCCACTTT. Its protein product is CASSFYRTGGNSPLHF.

The J gene is TRBJ2-7, the V gene TRBV3-1; perhaps TRBD2 as D (6 bases). V was pared by 4 bases and J by 5 bases, with 9 bases between. Germline CDR1 and CDR2: LGHDT and YNNKEL (reference sequence). This CDR3 is built from 12 residues. The CDR3 protein is CASSPWGDEQYF. The DNA for the CDR3 is TGTGCCAGCAGCCCTTGGGGGGACGAGCAGTACTTC.

The chain has TRBV28 and TRBJ2-4; either TRBD1 or TRBD2 may fit D (6 bases each). The CDR3 consists of 17 residues. Germline V lookup: CDR1 MDHEN, CDR2 SYDVKM. Trimming cost V 4 bases and J 1 base, with 17 bases left between them. Here the CDR3 reads CASSYYRGPGAKNIQYF. The DNA of the CDR3 is TGTGCCAGCAGTTACTATCGGGGGCCTGGGGCCAAAAACATTCAGTACTTC.

The J gene is TRBJ1-2, the V gene TRBV4-3, with D perhaps TRBD1 (6 bases). CDR3 length: 18 residues. The germline V gene encodes CDR1 LGHNA and CDR2 YSLEER. V gave up 5 bases and J gave up 3 bases, with 25 bases separating them. CDR3 DNA: TGCGCCAGCAGCTCCCGAATCCCCACGATGGGGGCCCACTATGGCTACACCTTC. This codes for CASSSRIPTMGAHYGYTF.

This chain links TRBV29-1 with TRBJ2-1, with TRBD2 matching 7 bases. With V trimmed by 4 bases and J by 0 bases, 3 bases remained unmatched. The germline gives CDR1 SQVTM, CDR2 ANQGSEA. CDR3 length: 14 residues. The CDR3 reads CSVAGGSSYNEQFF. The CDR3 DNA reads as TGCAGCGTTGCGGGCGGGAGCTCCTACAATGAGCAGTTCTTC.

This clonotype has more than one count but fewer than ten. V usage is TRBV20-1 and J usage is TRBJ2-7, with D possibly matching TRBD1 (5 bases). Trimming pared 3 bases from V and 0 bases from J, leaving 9 bases between. Germline CDR1 reads DFQATT; CDR2 reads SNEGSKA (reference sequence). The CDR3 totals 13 residues. CDR3 DNA sequence: TGCAGTGCTAGTTCGACAGCCTCCTACGAGCAGTACTTC. Translated: CSASSTASYEQYF.

This clonotype has only a few counts. The chain is built from TRBV5-6 and TRBJ2-7, with 8 bases fitting TRBD2. The CDR3 is 15 amino acids. Trimming at V came to 7 bases and at J to 1 base, leaving 10 bases not matched to a gene. The germline gives CDR1 SGHDT, CDR2 YYEEEE. CDR3 residues: CASGERGRSSYEQYF. The DNA for the CDR3 is TGTGCCAGCGGGGAGCGCGGGAGGTCGTCCTACGAGCAGTACTTC.

The sample holds a few counts of this clonotype. This CDR3 is CAISVETGAYEQYF. The CDR3 DNA follows: TGTGCCATCAGTGTCGAGACAGGGGCCTACGAGCAGTACTTC. The chain has TRBV10-3 and TRBJ2-7, with 8 bases matching TRBD1. The CDR3 length is 14 residues. Germline CDR1 ENHRY, CDR2 SYGVKD. The V gene end was trimmed by 4 bases and the J gene end by 2 bases; junction bases not matched to a gene: 4.

A note on this clonotype: One end of the junction is discordant with germline, which a read error may explain. The chain couples TRBV5-5 to TRBJ2-4; perhaps TRBD1 as D (5 bases). The J call may be faulty, since TRBJ2-7 better matches the DNA end. Germline V gene sequence: CDR1 SGHKS, CDR2 YYEKEE (reference sequence). This CDR3 comprises 14 residues. The CDR3 sequence: CACSFDSGFGEQYF. In DNA, the CDR3 is TGTGCCTGCAGCTTTGACTCAGGGTTCGGCGAGCAGTACTTC.

The chain carries TRBV4-2 and TRBJ1-2, with D perhaps TRBD1 (5 bases). Looked up from germline, CDR1 is LGHNA and CDR2 is YNFKEQ. The CDR3 runs to 15 residues. V dropped 0 bases and J dropped 2 bases, with 10 bases sitting between them. The CDR3: CASSQDAGTNYGYTF. The CDR3 DNA reads as TGTGCCAGCAGCCAAGATGCAGGGACGAACTATGGCTACACCTTC.

This chain joins TRBV7-9 and TRBJ2-7; unclear D gene. Per the germline V gene, CDR1 is SEHNR and CDR2 is FQNEAQ (reference sequence). V was trimmed by 5 bases and J by 6 bases, leaving 8 bases between them. This CDR3 spans 11 amino acids. The CDR3 DNA reads as TGTGCCAGCAGCCCCGCCAGCGAGCAGTACTTC. As protein: CASSPASEQYF.

J is TRBJ1-1 and V is TRBV7-9; D is possibly TRBD1 (5 bases). Germline V lookup: CDR1 SEHNR, CDR2 FQNEAQ (reference sequence). V dropped 8 bases and J dropped 1 base, with 5 bases sitting between them. The CDR3 sequence is 11 residues long. The CDR3 nucleotides read TGTGCCAGCCAGGGGAACACTGAAGCTTTCTTT. Amino acid sequence: CASQGNTEAFF. The full variable domain, its missing parts supplied by reference TRBV7-9 and TRBJ1-1, is DTGVSQNPRHKITKRGQNVTFRCDPISEHNRLYWYRQTLGQGPEFLTYFQNEAQLEKSRLLSDRFSAERPKGSFSTLEIQRTEQGDSAMYLCASQGNTEAFFGQGTRLTVV.

This clonotype was seen more than once but under ten times. Just one base apart from a much larger clone, this may be a read error. This sequence joins TRBV20-1 and TRBJ2-3; D remains unclear. The CDR3 is 15 residues long. V lost 2 bases and J 2 bases, leaving 14 bases between the germline ends. Per the germline V gene, CDR1 is DFQATT and CDR2 is SNEGSKA (reference sequence). DNA of the CDR3: TGCAGTGCTAGACCCCCCCGCCCGGTCACAGATACGCAGTATTTT. Its translation is CSARPPRPVTDTQYF.

This chain connects TRBV6-2 or TRBV6-3 to TRBJ1-1, with D tentatively TRBD1 (6 bases). V shed 6 bases and J shed 2 bases, with 16 bases lying between them. The CDR3 length is 15 residues. Germline V gives CDR1 MNHEY, CDR2 SVGEGT. CDR3 amino acids: CASRLRDTINTEAFF. The CDR3 bases are TGTGCCAGCAGGCTGCGGGACACTATTAACACTGAAGCTTTCTTT.

The V call is TRBV20-1, the J call TRBJ2-7, with 8 bases lining up with TRBD2. The CDR3 has 12 amino acids. CDR1 and CDR2 from the germline V gene are DFQATT and SNEGSKA (reference sequence). The CDR3, as DNA: TGCACCGGGACTAGTGTTGGCTACGAGCAGTACTTC. It yields the protein CTGTSVGYEQYF.

The J gene is TRBJ2-1, the V gene TRBV28; 9 bases match TRBD2. This CDR3 spans 15 amino acids. The V gene end was trimmed by 5 bases and the J gene end by 9 bases; junction bases not matched to a gene: 11. The germline CDR1 and CDR2 sequences are MDHEN and SYDVKM. CDR3 region: CASSPTSGYPGEQFF. CDR3 in DNA: TGTGCCAGCAGTCCCACTAGCGGGTACCCCGGTGAGCAGTTCTTC.

The rearrangement joins TRBV4-3 to TRBJ1-5, with TRBD1 as a possible D gene (5 bases). The V end lost 4 bases, the J end lost 1 base, and 11 bases lay between the germline ends. This CDR3 comprises 15 residues. Germline CDR1 is LGHNA and CDR2 is YSLEER. The CDR3 DNA follows: TGCGCCAGCAGCCGACAGCTGCAAAGCAATCAGCCCCAGCATTTT. Protein product: CASSRQLQSNQPQHF.

The CDR3 spells CASSTGQGASGYTF. DNA of the CDR3: TGTGCCAGCAGCACGGGACAGGGGGCGAGTGGCTACACCTTC. The chain employs TRBV6-1 and TRBJ1-2; TRBD1 matches at 12 bases. The J segment lost 7 bases and the V segment lost 6 bases, leaving 6 bases of the junction unmatched. This CDR3 has 14 amino acids. Germline values: CDR1 MNHNS, CDR2 SASEGT.

The CDR3 DNA reads TGTGCCAGCGGGACTAGCGGGGGTTACAATGAGCAGTTCTTC. This gives the protein CASGTSGGYNEQFF. This chain uses TRBV10-3 with TRBJ2-1, with 14 bases that match TRBD2. CDR1 ENHRY and CDR2 SYGVKD come from the germline V gene. The CDR3 runs 14 residues. The junction had 3 bases not matched to a gene; V was cut back by 10 bases and J by 4 bases.

The J gene is TRBJ2-1, the V gene TRBV6-5, with 10 bases identical to TRBD2. Trimming cost V 0 bases and J 1 base; bases outside gene matches: 9. Germline-derived CDR1 and CDR2 are MNHEY and SVGAGI. The CDR3 sequence is 19 residues long. The CDR3 here is CASSYSQIGLADSYNEQFF. The CDR3 nucleotides read TGTGCCAGCAGTTACTCTCAAATCGGACTAGCGGATTCCTACAATGAGCAGTTCTTC.